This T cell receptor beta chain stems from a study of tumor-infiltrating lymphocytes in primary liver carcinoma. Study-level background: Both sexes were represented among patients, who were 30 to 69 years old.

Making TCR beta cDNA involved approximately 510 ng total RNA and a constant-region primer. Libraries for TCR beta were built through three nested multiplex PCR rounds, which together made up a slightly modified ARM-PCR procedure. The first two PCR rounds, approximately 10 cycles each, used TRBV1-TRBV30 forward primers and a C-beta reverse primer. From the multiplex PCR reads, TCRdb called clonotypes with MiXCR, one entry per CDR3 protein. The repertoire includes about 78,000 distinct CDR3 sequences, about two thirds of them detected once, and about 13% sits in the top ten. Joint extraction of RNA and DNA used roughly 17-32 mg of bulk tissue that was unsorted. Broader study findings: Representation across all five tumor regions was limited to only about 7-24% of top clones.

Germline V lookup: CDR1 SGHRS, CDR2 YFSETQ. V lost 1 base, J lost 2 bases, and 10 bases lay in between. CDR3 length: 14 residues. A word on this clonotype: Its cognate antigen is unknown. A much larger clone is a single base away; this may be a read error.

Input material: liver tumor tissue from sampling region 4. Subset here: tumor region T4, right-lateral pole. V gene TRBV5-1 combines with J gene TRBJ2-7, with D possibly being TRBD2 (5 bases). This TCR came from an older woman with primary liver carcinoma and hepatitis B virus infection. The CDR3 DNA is TGCGCCAGCAGCTTGTTGAGGGCTCCCTACGAGCAGTACTTC. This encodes CASSLLRAPYEQYF.